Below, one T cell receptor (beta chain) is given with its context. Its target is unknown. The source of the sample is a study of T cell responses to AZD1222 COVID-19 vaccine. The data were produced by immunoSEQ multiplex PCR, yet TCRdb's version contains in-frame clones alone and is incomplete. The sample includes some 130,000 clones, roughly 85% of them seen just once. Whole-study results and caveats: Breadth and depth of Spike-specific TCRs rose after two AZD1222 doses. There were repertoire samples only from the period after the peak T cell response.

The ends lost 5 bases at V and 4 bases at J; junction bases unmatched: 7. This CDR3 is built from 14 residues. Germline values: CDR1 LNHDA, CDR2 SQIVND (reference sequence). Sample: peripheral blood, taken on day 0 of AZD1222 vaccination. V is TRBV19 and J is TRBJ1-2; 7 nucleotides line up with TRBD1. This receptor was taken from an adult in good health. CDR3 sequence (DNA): TGTGCCAGTAGTGGAGGGGGCGGATCCTATGGCTACACCTTC. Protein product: CASSGGGGSYGYTF.